Each of the 20 T cell receptor beta chains below was sequenced from the same sample in a study of blood T cell repertoires in COVID-19. TCRdb keeps only in-frame clones here, not all; method: immunoSEQ multiplex PCR. The table shows approximately 21,000 clones, with 80% to 95% occurring only once. The sample comprised peripheral blood. The receptors originated from a human donor in a cohort sampled during active COVID-19.

This chain links TRBV5-8 with TRBJ2-3; 8 bases match TRBD1. The J segment lost 1 base and the V segment lost 5 bases, leaving 6 bases of the junction unmatched. The CDR3 spans 15 residues. The germline V gene encodes CDR1 SGHTS and CDR2 YDEGEE. Written as DNA, the CDR3 is TGTGCCAGCAGGTTTGCAGGGGGCCGCACAGATACGCAGTATTTT. Translated, it gives CASRFAGGRTDTQYF.

Only one count was recorded for this clone. The CDR3 bases are TGTGCCAGCAGCTCATACCCCCGGGACAGGGACCACTACGAGCAGTACTTC. Its translation is CASSSYPRDRDHYEQYF. V is TRBV11-2 and J is TRBJ2-7, with 9 bases aligning to TRBD1. Germline values: CDR1 SGHAT, CDR2 FQNNGV. J lost 3 bases, V lost 4 bases, and 13 bases had no gene match. The CDR3 runs 17 residues.

The chain couples TRBV2 to TRBJ2-6; 10 bases match TRBD1. Trimming cost V 6 bases and J 4 bases; bases outside gene matches: 9. The CDR3 has 17 residues. Germline CDR1 SNHLY, CDR2 FYNNEI. The CDR3 DNA follows: TGTGCCAGCAGCTGGGGGACAGGGGCCTTCGGGGCCAACGTCCTGACTTTC. It specifies CASSWGTGAFGANVLTF.

The chain recombines TRBV6-5 with TRBJ2-1, with a possible D match to TRBD2 (6 bases). The CDR3 totals 16 residues. The germline CDR1 and CDR2 sequences are MNHEY and SVGAGI. Trimming removed 4 bases from V and 1 base from J, with 14 bases in between. CDR3 residues: CASSSRGAASYNEQFF. The CDR3 coding sequence is TGTGCCAGCAGTTCGCGGGGCGCGGCGTCCTACAATGAGCAGTTCTTC.

The CDR3 spells CASSHDEQFF. The CDR3 region has the DNA TGTGCCAGCAGCCACGATGAGCAGTTCTTC. V gene TRBV3-1 (or the pseudogene TRBV3-2) combines with J gene TRBJ2-1; D is ambiguous. The ends were cut back, 3 bases at V and 8 bases at J, with 2 bases in the middle. The germline V gene has CDR1 LGHDT and CDR2 YNNKEL (reference sequence). The CDR3 totals 10 residues.

V is TRBV7-9 and J is TRBJ1-3; TRBD1 might be the D (5 bases). Germline CDR1 reads SEHNR; CDR2 reads FQNEAQ (reference sequence). The CDR3 is made up of 14 amino acids. Trimming pared 4 bases from V and 3 bases from J, leaving 10 bases between. CDR3 amino acids: CASSSGRGGNTIYF. The CDR3 coding sequence is TGTGCCAGCAGCTCAGGGCGGGGTGGAAACACCATATATTTT.

The gene calls are TRBV18 and TRBJ2-1; a weak D match, TRBD2 (5 bases). The CDR3 has 15 amino acids. From germline, CDR1 is KGHSH and CDR2 LQKENI. The V gene lost 3 bases and the J gene lost 2 bases, with 11 bases spanning the gap. The DNA for the CDR3 is TGTGCCAGCTCACCCCCGGGCGGGCCCTACAATGAGCAGTTCTTC. Its protein is CASSPPGGPYNEQFF. Filled out from reference TRBV18 and TRBJ2-1, the complete variable domain reads NAGVMQNPRHLVRRRGQEARLRCSPMKGHSHVYWYRQLPEEGLKFMVYLQKENIIDESGMPKERFSAEFPKEGPSILRIQQVVRGDSAAYFCASSPPGGPYNEQFFGPGTRLTVL.

V usage is TRBV19 and J usage is TRBJ1-2; TRBD1 agrees at 7 bases. The ends lost 3 bases at V and 8 bases at J; junction bases unmatched: 3. Per the germline V gene, CDR1 is LNHDA and CDR2 is SQIVND (reference sequence). CDR3 length: 12 amino acids. The DNA for the CDR3 is TGTGCCAGTAGTATTGACAGGGACGGCTACACCTTC. It codes for CASSIDRDGYTF. The whole variable domain, remainder taken from reference TRBV19 and TRBJ1-2, is DGGITQSPKYLFRKEGQNVTLSCEQNLNHDAMYWYRQDPGQGLRLIYYSQIVNDFQKGDIAEGYSVSREKKESFPLTVTSAQKNPTAFYLCASSIDRDGYTFGSGTRLTVV.

The chain links TRBV10-1 to TRBJ2-2; D is uncertain. The CDR3 runs to 13 residues. V was pared by 3 bases and J by 6 bases, with 8 bases between. CDR1 WNHNN and CDR2 SYGVQD come from the germline V gene (reference sequence). The CDR3 reads CASSDFQAGELFF. As DNA, the CDR3 is TGCGCCAGCAGTGATTTTCAGGCCGGGGAGCTGTTTTTT.

This clone was recorded once. CDR3 loop: CASSYTGLNTEAFF. In DNA, the CDR3 is TGTGCCAGCAGCTATACAGGGTTGAACACTGAAGCTTTCTTT. The chain uses TRBV21-1 and TRBJ1-1; TRBD1, the table's D call, was not compared with the DNA. TRBV21-1 is a pseudogene. The CDR3 sequence is 14 residues long.

The CDR3, as DNA: TGTGCCAGCTCCCCCGGGACAGTAGATGAAGCTTTCTTT. It translates to CASSPGTVDEAFF. V and J are TRBV18 and TRBJ1-1, with 7 bases identical to TRBD1. The length of the CDR3 is 13 residues. The V and J ends lost 6 bases and 7 bases, in that order; junction bases with no gene match: 8. Germline-derived CDR1 and CDR2 are KGHSH and LQKENI. Together with reference TRBV18 and TRBJ1-1, the CDR3 gives the full variable domain: NAGVMQNPRHLVRRRGQEARLRCSPMKGHSHVYWYRQLPEEGLKFMVYLQKENIIDESGMPKERFSAEFPKEGPSILRIQQVVRGDSAAYFCASSPGTVDEAFFGQGTRLTVV.

The chain recombines TRBV3-1 (or the pseudogene TRBV3-2) with TRBJ2-2; no firm D call. Germline V CDR1 and CDR2: LGHDT, YNNKEL (reference sequence). Deletions cut 0 bases from V and 7 bases from J, with 15 bases between. The CDR3 is made up of 16 amino acids. Here the CDR3 reads CASSQDIGSFGGELFF. CDR3 DNA sequence: TGTGCCAGCAGCCAAGATATCGGGTCCTTTGGCGGGGAGCTGTTTTTT.

The chain combines TRBV6-2 or TRBV6-3 with TRBJ2-7; 7 bases fit TRBD2. Germline loops: CDR1 MNHEY, CDR2 SVGEGT. With 5 bases clipped from V and 3 bases from J, the junction kept 13 bases outside the gene matches. This CDR3 region has 16 residues. The CDR3 sequence is CASSPLGSSGFYEQYF. The CDR3 region has the DNA TGTGCCAGCAGTCCCTTGGGTTCTAGCGGCTTCTACGAGCAGTACTTC.

V gene TRBV3-1 (or the pseudogene TRBV3-2) combines with J gene TRBJ1-1, with a weak D call TRBD1 (6 bases). Germline CDR1 is LGHDT and CDR2 is YNNKEL (reference sequence). The CDR3 spans 14 residues. The V end lost 7 bases, the J end lost 6 bases, and 18 bases lay between the germline ends. This CDR3 is CASTSTGFQAEAFF. The CDR3 nucleotides read TGTGCCAGCACCTCTACAGGGTTTCAGGCTGAAGCTTTCTTT.

This clone was seen a handful of times. This chain uses TRBV4-1 with TRBJ1-5; 7 nucleotides align to TRBD1. From germline, CDR1 is MGHRA and CDR2 YSYEKL. V lost 4 bases, J lost 6 bases, and 6 bases stayed unmatched. This CDR3 comprises 14 residues. The CDR3 coding sequence is TGCGCCAGCAGCCGACCAGACAGGGCTCAGCCCCAGCATTTT. The encoded protein is CASSRPDRAQPQHF.

The chain is built from TRBV5-5 and TRBJ1-2, with D maybe TRBD1 (6 bases). Germline V lookup: CDR1 SGHKS, CDR2 YYEKEE (reference sequence). The V gene lost 0 bases and the J gene lost 2 bases, with 8 bases spanning the gap. The CDR3 totals 14 residues. CDR3 amino acids: CASSLAGQNYGYTF. The CDR3 bases are TGTGCCAGCAGCTTGGCCGGACAGAACTATGGCTACACCTTC.

V usage is TRBV3-1 (or the pseudogene TRBV3-2) and J usage is TRBJ2-7; TRBD1 matches at 9 bases. This CDR3 has 16 residues. V lost 4 bases to trimming and J lost 4 bases; unmatched junction nucleotides: 11. Per germline, CDR1 LGHDT and CDR2 YNNKEL (reference sequence). CDR3 sequence reads: CASSPRRDRVVYEQYF. CDR3 sequence (DNA): TGTGCCAGCAGCCCTAGGAGGGACAGGGTTGTTTACGAGCAGTACTTC.

The V and J genes are TRBV18 and TRBJ1-1; 10 nucleotides align to TRBD1. The CDR3 loop spans 16 amino acids. Germline V lookup: CDR1 KGHSH, CDR2 LQKENI. V lost 9 bases, J lost 0 bases, and 10 bases stayed unmatched. The CDR3, as DNA: TGTGCCAGAGCCGGGACAGGGGCTTTCATGAACACTGAAGCTTTCTTT. The encoded protein is CARAGTGAFMNTEAFF.

V gene TRBV18 combines with J gene TRBJ1-3, with D perhaps matching TRBD1 (6 bases). Per the germline V gene, CDR1 is KGHSH and CDR2 is LQKENI. Deletions cut 3 bases from V and 0 bases from J, with 18 bases between. This CDR3 has 18 residues. The CDR3 sequence: CASSPQQGNLLSGNTIYF. The CDR3 DNA is TGTGCCAGCTCACCCCAACAGGGTAATCTTCTCTCTGGAAACACCATATATTTT.

This chain connects TRBV4-1 to TRBJ1-1; 8 nucleotides agree with TRBD1. Germline CDR1 reads MGHRA; CDR2 reads YSYEKL. V shed 2 bases, J shed 5 bases, and the junction held 7 bases outside the gene matches. The CDR3 extends over 15 amino acids. This CDR3 is CASSQLRGPGTEAFF. For the CDR3, the DNA is TGCGCCAGCAGCCAACTCAGGGGGCCGGGGACTGAAGCTTTCTTT.